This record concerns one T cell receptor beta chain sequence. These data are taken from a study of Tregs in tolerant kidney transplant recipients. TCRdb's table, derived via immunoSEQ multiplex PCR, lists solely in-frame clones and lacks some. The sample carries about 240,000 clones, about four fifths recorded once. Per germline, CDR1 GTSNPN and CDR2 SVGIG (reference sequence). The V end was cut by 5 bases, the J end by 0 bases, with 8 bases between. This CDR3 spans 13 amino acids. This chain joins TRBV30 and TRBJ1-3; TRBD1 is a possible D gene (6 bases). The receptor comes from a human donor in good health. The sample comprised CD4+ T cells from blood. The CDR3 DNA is TGTGCCTGGCGGACAGTCTCTGGAAACACCATATATTTT. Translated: CAWRTVSGNTIYF.